Each of the 17 T cell receptor beta chains below was sequenced from the same sample in a study of T cell responses to AZD1222 COVID-19 vaccine. TCRdb's table, derived via immunoSEQ multiplex PCR, lists solely in-frame clones and lacks some. The data contain 150,000 to 200,000 clones, roughly 92% of them singletons. The sample was peripheral blood, taken on day 0 of AZD1222 vaccination. The receptors were gathered from an adult in good health.

The CDR3 nucleotides are TGCGCCAGCAGCCAATTCGTCGGGGGGCGCGGTGGCTACACCTTC. Protein product: CASSQFVGGRGGYTF. The chain has TRBV4-3 and TRBJ1-2, with D possibly being TRBD1 (6 bases). V dropped 2 bases and J dropped 7 bases, with 17 bases sitting between them. CDR1 and CDR2 from the germline V gene are LGHNA and YSLEER. The CDR3 sequence is 15 residues long.

The chain couples TRBV19 to TRBJ2-4; 7 positions match TRBD1. Germline V gene data show CDR1 as LNHDA and CDR2 as SQIVND (reference sequence). V was clipped by 10 bases and J by 6 bases; unmatched bases: 9. CDR3 length: 13 residues. CDR3 in DNA: TGTGCCACCGAGGACAGGCCCGGAAACATTCAGTACTTC. Its translation: CATEDRPGNIQYF.

The genes are TRBV11-2 and TRBJ2-1; D is ambiguous. The CDR3 sequence is 12 residues long. Germline CDR1 reads SGHAT; CDR2 reads FQNNGV. V lost 1 base, J lost 9 bases, and 7 bases lay in between. CDR3 DNA sequence: TGTGCCAGCAGCTTAGTGGATGTTGAGCAGTTCTTC. This sequence encodes CASSLVDVEQFF.

The chain uses TRBV5-1 and TRBJ2-3; D remains ambiguous. Trimming cost V 3 bases and J 5 bases, with 7 bases left between them. The CDR3 is 12 residues long. Germline assignment: CDR1 SGHRS and CDR2 YFSETQ. CDR3 nucleotide sequence: TGCGCCAGCAGCTGGGCCCAAGATACGCAGTATTTT. Its translation: CASSWAQDTQYF.

The chain is built from TRBV5-4 and TRBJ2-5, with 8 bases matching TRBD2. V dropped 4 bases and J dropped 3; count of bases not matched to a gene: 11. From germline, CDR1 is SGHNT and CDR2 YYREEE (reference sequence). The CDR3 has 16 residues. The CDR3 DNA is TGTGCCAGCAGCCTGGGGATCCTAGCGGGCGAAGAGACCCAGTACTTC. Amino acids: CASSLGILAGEETQYF.

This clone has a single count. This chain links TRBV6-5 with TRBJ1-2, with D possibly matching TRBD1 (6 bases). CDR1 and CDR2 (germline): MNHEY, SVGAGI. The CDR3 is made up of 12 amino acids. V gave up 6 bases and J gave up 13 bases, with 18 bases separating them. CDR3 bases: TGTGCCAGCAGGGGAGCGGGACACTCGGGCACCTTC. This codes for CASRGAGHSGTF.

Remarks on this clone: This specimen includes other DNA sequences encoding the same CDR3. CDR3 sequence (DNA): TGTGCCAGTAGTATTGGCAGGGCAGAAGGCAATCAGCCCCAGCATTTT. Its translation: CASSIGRAEGNQPQHF. The chain has TRBV19 and TRBJ1-5; perhaps TRBD1 as D (5 bases). V was cut by 3 bases and J by 2 bases, with 14 bases left in between. This CDR3 contains 16 residues. CDR1 and CDR2 (germline): LNHDA, SQIVND (reference sequence).

This clone has only one observation. V and J are TRBV4-1 and TRBJ2-3; D unresolved. With 8 bases removed from V and 5 bases from J, the gap between germline ends came to 8 bases. Germline-derived CDR1 and CDR2 are MGHRA and YSYEKL. This CDR3 has 11 amino acids. The CDR3 loop is CASASEDTQYF. CDR3 coding DNA: TGCGCCAGCGCGTCCGAAGATACGCAGTATTTT.

The rearrangement uses TRBV4-3 and TRBJ2-7; the match to TRBD1 covers 10 bases. The V and J ends lost 4 bases and 3 bases, in that order; junction bases with no gene match: 6. Germline-derived CDR1 and CDR2 are LGHNA and YSLEER. CDR3 length: 15 amino acids. The CDR3 region has the DNA TGCGCCAGCAGCCCATCGACAGGGGGCAACTACGAGCAGTACTTC. Translating it yields CASSPSTGGNYEQYF.

This chain connects TRBV19 to TRBJ2-1, with a possible D match to TRBD1 (6 bases). The CDR3 is 16 residues long. V lost 0 bases to trimming and J lost 0 bases, with 9 bases between them. Germline CDR1 LNHDA, CDR2 SQIVND (reference sequence). The DNA for the CDR3 is TGTGCCAGTAGTATAGAGGGGGCCAACTCCTACAATGAGCAGTTCTTC. Translating gives CASSIEGANSYNEQFF. The whole variable domain, filled in from reference TRBV19 and TRBJ2-1, reads DGGITQSPKYLFRKEGQNVTLSCEQNLNHDAMYWYRQDPGQGLRLIYYSQIVNDFQKGDIAEGYSVSREKKESFPLTVTSAQKNPTAFYLCASSIEGANSYNEQFFGPGTRLTVL.

V and J are TRBV7-2 and TRBJ2-5; no clear D. Trimming stripped 1 base from V and 1 base from J, with 10 bases between. CDR3 length equals 15 residues. Germline CDR1 SGHTA, CDR2 FQGNSA. The CDR3 bases are TGTGCCAGCAGCTTAGGAAAGGGCCCCCAAGAGACCCAGTACTTC. Residues: CASSLGKGPQETQYF.

The genes are TRBV4-3 and TRBJ1-6; 7 bases agree with TRBD1. The J segment lost 6 bases and the V segment lost 5 bases, leaving 13 bases of the junction unmatched. CDR1 is LGHNA, CDR2 YSLEER, per germline. CDR3 length: 17 residues. The DNA for the CDR3 is TGCGCCAGCAGCAACGTTGGGGCAGGGGGACTTAATTCACCCCTCCACTTT. Its protein is CASSNVGAGGLNSPLHF.

The chain couples TRBV5-8 to TRBJ1-2; D is perhaps TRBD1 (6 bases). Germline CDR1 is SGHTS and CDR2 is YDEGEE. V lost 5 bases and J lost 4, with 18 bases in between. The length of the CDR3 is 15 residues. CDR3: CASSLTGDFVYGYTF. As DNA, the CDR3 is TGTGCCAGCAGTTTGACAGGAGATTTCGTCTATGGCTACACCTTC.

This chain uses TRBV24-1 with TRBJ2-6; 7 bases match TRBD2. The V and J ends lost 1 base and 1 base, in that order; junction bases with no gene match: 0. CDR3 size: 16 residues. In germline, CDR1 is KGHDR, CDR2 SFDVKD. The CDR3 spells CATSDFGGSGANVLTF. The CDR3, as DNA: TGTGCCACCAGTGATTTCGGGGGGTCTGGGGCCAACGTCCTGACTTTC.

This chain uses TRBV27 with TRBJ2-2, with 12 bases matching TRBD2. After removal of 6 bases from V and 4 bases from J, the junction contained 6 bases not matched to a gene. Germline loops: CDR1 MNHEY, CDR2 SMNVEV (reference sequence). This CDR3 is built from 16 residues. DNA for the CDR3: TGTGCCAGCAGAGCTCCGGGACTAGCGGGCACCGGGGAGCTGTTTTTT. This gives the protein CASRAPGLAGTGELFF.

This chain links TRBV2 with TRBJ1-3; 7 bases align to TRBD1. The CDR3 consists of 14 residues. V lost 8 bases, J lost 0 bases, and 4 bases stayed unmatched. From germline, CDR1 is SNHLY and CDR2 FYNNEI. CDR3 amino acids: CASGQAISGNTIYF. DNA for the CDR3: TGTGCCAGCGGACAGGCGATCTCTGGAAACACCATATATTTT.

The V gene is TRBV19, the J gene TRBJ1-4; possible D gene TRBD1, 6 bases. The V end lost 4 bases, the J end lost 8 bases, and 14 bases lay between the germline ends. The CDR3 sequence is 14 residues long. The germline V gene encodes CDR1 LNHDA and CDR2 SQIVND (reference sequence). In nucleotides, the CDR3 is TGTGCCAGTAGTACCGGGGGCCGGTGGGAAAAACTGTTTTTT. Its translation: CASSTGGRWEKLFF.